This T cell receptor beta chain was found in a study of blood T cell repertoires in COVID-19. Turning to the study itself: T cells, B-cell-depleted T cells, or PBMCs supplied cDNA or gDNA.

Allocation to cohorts depended on clinical history reported by the participants. Someone with COVID-19 had been met by exposed participants within 2 weeks before study entry. Trimming took 5 bases from V and 1 from J; bases not matched to a gene: 9. Germline CDR1 is SGHAT and CDR2 is FQNNGV. This CDR3 comprises 17 residues. Assay used: immunoSEQ multiplex PCR; TCRdb lists only in-frame clones, some missing. The sample shows approximately 220,000 clones, 65% to 90% of them seen only once. The chain employs TRBV11-2 and TRBJ1-5, with 9 nucleotides matching TRBD1. The specimen was PBMCs or T cells enriched from blood (not recorded which). This receptor was taken from a woman in her twenties or thirties who had been exposed to COVID-19. The CDR3 DNA sequence: TGTGCCAGCAGCCCTGGGTGGGGACAGGGAAGCAATCAGCCCCAGCATTTT. Protein: CASSPGWGQGSNQPQHF.